What follows describes a single TCR beta chain. Antigen specificity is unknown. One entry per CDR3 protein results from TCRdb running MiXCR on the reads. Of about 900,000 distinct CDR3 sequences in the sample, about a third are singletons; the top ten hold around 15%. This sample was taken from a study of T cell repertoires in cytomegalovirus infection. Study-wide results and limits: Cumulative frequency (of public TCR beta family members) identified carriers of CMV plus the relevant HLA.

This CDR3 region has 15 residues. Germline V gene lookup returns CDR1 SGHNT and CDR2 YYREEE (reference sequence). The ends were cut back, 2 bases at V and 5 bases at J, with 17 bases in the middle. The V gene is TRBV5-4, the J gene TRBJ2-7; D gene unclear. The TCR sequence derives from a human donor in good health (CMV status not recorded). Some clones in this sample may be carry-over from other donors' samples. Sequencing used cultured CD8+ T cells from PBMCs, obtained from culture after CMV antigen stimulation. CDR3 in amino acids: CASSFPTKVPHEQYF. The CDR3 DNA reads TGTGCCAGCAGCTTTCCAACTAAGGTCCCCCACGAGCAGTACTTC.